This T cell receptor beta chain was captured in a study of shared T cell receptors in the human thymus (dated by TCRdb to the early 2020s). At the level of the whole study: The study investigated the way shared, self-reactive T-cell receptor alpha chains are produced in the human thymus.

As regards this clone: No cognate antigen has been identified for it. Base qualities were left out, and no much larger clone turns up one base away.

Libraries were prepared through the immunoSEQ multiplex PCR assay. In its TCRdb copy, this immuneACCESS table keeps in-frame sequences only and misses some clones. Where compared with another copy, unresolved V genes explain less than half of these, and the others have no known cause. This sample holds 700,000 or so clones; 70% to 90% were observed only once. 0.0095% to 0.013% of the sample comes from the top ten. Taken from cysteine to phenylalanine, the CDR3 has 16 residues. Only the CDR3 DNA stays, 48 bases, in frame from base 1. Trimming removed 4 bases from V and 3 bases from J, leaving 13 bases between the germline ends. From a lookup of the germline V gene, CDR1 and CDR2 are LGHNA and YSLEER. The sample was also reused in another study, on human thymus T cells. That second publication adds: Immunologically healthy infants undergoing open corrective cardiac surgery for congenital heart defects in Finland were used as donors. Thymus tissue was obtained as surgical resects removed during corrective cardiac surgery. Both the thymic and the peripheral blood repertoires appeared to show biased V and J gene segment usage. The related research reported highly overlapping thymic TCR repertoires among unrelated individuals. The study characterized TCR alpha and beta repertoires from seven to nine infant thymus samples and four related peripheral blood samples. The infant donors were roughly 7 to 250 days old, and the cohort included roughly six males and two females. Thymocytes were mechanically released from the tissue and were stored as pellets of roughly 9-33 million cells at -70 degrees C. Genomic DNA was extracted from frozen cell pellets with a QIAsymphony instrument. The immunoSEQ multiplex PCR assay was used to amplify the TCRB and TCRAD loci from a standardized quantity of quality-controlled genomic DNA. Amplicons spanned the V(D)J region at a length sufficient to cover the CDR3 and identify V and J genes. The commercial immunoSEQ service was used to sequence amplicons on an Illumina platform. Primer bias and sequencing errors were corrected using previously described methods, and TCRAD and TCRB definitions followed the IMGT database. Analysis of the repertoires was done with immunoSEQ Analyzer 3.0 and VDJTools and included basic statistics, V/J segment usage, diversity estimates, rarefaction and pairwise overlap. Chao1, ChaoE, Efron-Thisted, Shannon and inverse Simpson indices were used to estimate diversity, which was also estimated on datasets down-sampled to the smallest sample. For repertoire overlap, CDR3 nucleotide sequence, V gene and J gene had to match strictly, and clustering was done by Jaccard-based multidimensional scaling. On average, roughly 890,000 unique TCRB clonotypes were obtained from thymus samples, compared with approximately 84,000 from blood samples.

The V and J genes are TRBV4-3 and TRBJ1-6; the D gene cannot be named for sure. Material for sequencing was thymocytes. This TCR was sampled from a girl under three years old with a congenital heart defect. Donor details come from another sample of the same person, matched by shared clones. The bases read TGCGCCAGCAGCCGGCGCAACCGGGACTATAATTCACCCCTCCACTTT. Its product reads: CASSRRNRDYNSPLHF.